This T cell receptor (beta chain) was observed in a study of metastatic and nonmetastatic thyroid tumors. Study summary: Repertoires from blood and tumor or nodule tissue of malignant and benign thyroid patients were compared. Study-level findings and limits: Reportedly, malignant thyroid tumors had significantly higher TCR beta diversity than benign nodules, in blood and tumor.

With regard to this clone: The antigen is unknown.

Study processing details: Using the CDR3 differences seen across clinicopathological groups, the authors built a distant-metastasis classifier for papillary thyroid cancer, which was meant to discriminate distant-metastatic patients. TCRdb reprocessed the PCR reads via MiXCR. The V and J calls come from TCRdb's annotation, not from the publication. The table has more than 25,000 clones, around 7% seen once. Among the patients, none had received any treatment before thyroid surgery. The V gene lost 0 bases and the J gene lost 6 bases, with 11 bases spanning the gap. Germline V lookup: CDR1 LGHNA, CDR2 YSLEER. There are 14 residues in the CDR3.

The receptor comes from a female donor with papillary thyroid cancer or a benign thyroid nodule (not recorded which). Some clones in this sample may be carry-over from other donors' samples. Sequenced sample: blood. The chain recombines TRBV4-3 with TRBJ1-2; D is ambiguous. CDR3 in amino acids: CASSQDTGVHGYTF. The CDR3, as DNA: TGCGCCAGCAGCCAAGATACCGGGGTCCATGGCTACACCTTC.